A selection of T cell receptor beta chains follows, all from one sample in a study of blood T cell repertoires in COVID-19. Sequenced by immunoSEQ multiplex PCR; TCRdb stores in-frame clones only, minus some. The table has approximately 120,000 clones, roughly 88% seen once. Sequencing input: peripheral blood. The receptors come from a human donor in a cohort sampled during active COVID-19. CDR3s include the opening cysteine and the closing phenylalanine or tryptophan. The order of the fields is V gene, J gene, clone size, D gene, CDR3 DNA, CDR3 protein. D genes are given only for firm matches. Size is stated for part of the rows, as once, few or many counts, or as a class when the clone is expanded.

v_call: TRBV30; j_call: TRBJ1-1; clone_size: once; d_call: .; cdr3_nt: TGTGCCGGGGACCTCAGGGCCCAAACTGAAGCTTTCTTT; cdr3_aa: CAGDLRAQTEAFF
v_call: TRBV4-1; j_call: TRBJ1-6; clone_size: .; d_call: .; cdr3_nt: TGCGCCAGCAGCCAAGTGGGCGGGAGCTCCTATAATTCACCCCTCCACTTT; cdr3_aa: CASSQVGGSSYNSPLHF
v_call: TRBV7-9; j_call: TRBJ2-1; clone_size: once; d_call: .; cdr3_nt: TGTGCCAGCAGCTTAAATCCCCAGGGTCCCTTCTTC; cdr3_aa: CASSLNPQGPFF
v_call: TRBV19; j_call: TRBJ1-6; clone_size: .; d_call: .; cdr3_nt: TGTGCCAGTCGTACGTATGATTCACCCCTCCACTTT; cdr3_aa: CASRTYDSPLHF
v_call: TRBV11-2; j_call: TRBJ2-5; clone_size: .; d_call: TRBD2; cdr3_nt: TGTGCCAGCAGCCTAGGGGAGGTTGGACTAGCGGGCCTGGAGACCCAGTACTTC; cdr3_aa: CASSLGEVGLAGLETQYF
v_call: TRBV19; j_call: TRBJ1-2; clone_size: .; d_call: .; cdr3_nt: TGTGCCAGTAGTATAGCCCCTGGCCAGGGAATAGGTGGCTACACCTTC; cdr3_aa: CASSIAPGQGIGGYTF
v_call: TRBV6-5; j_call: TRBJ1-1; clone_size: .; d_call: TRBD1; cdr3_nt: TGTGCCAGCAGGGACAGGGACACTGAAGCTTTCTTT; cdr3_aa: CASRDRDTEAFF
v_call: TRBV7-2; j_call: TRBJ2-3; clone_size: few; d_call: TRBD2; cdr3_nt: TGTGCCAGCAGCTCGGGACTAGCCCCAGATACGCAGTATTTT; cdr3_aa: CASSSGLAPDTQYF
v_call: TRBV7-3; j_call: TRBJ1-1; clone_size: once; d_call: .; cdr3_nt: TGTGCCAGCAGCCTTGGACAGTCATCAGGAGCTTTCTTT; cdr3_aa: CASSLGQSSGAFF
v_call: TRBV11-3; j_call: TRBJ1-1; clone_size: once; d_call: TRBD1; cdr3_nt: TGTGCCAGCAGCTTAGGCACAGGGGTGAACACTGAAGCTTTCTTT; cdr3_aa: CASSLGTGVNTEAFF
v_call: TRBV7-3; j_call: TRBJ2-1; clone_size: once; d_call: TRBD2; cdr3_nt: TGTGCCAGCAGCGCGCTGAGCGGGAGACGCGATGAGCAGTTCTTC; cdr3_aa: CASSALSGRRDEQFF
v_call: TRBV4-3; j_call: TRBJ2-7; clone_size: .; d_call: .; cdr3_nt: TGCGCCAGCAGCCAAGACGGAGACAGAGCCTACGAGCAGTACTTC; cdr3_aa: CASSQDGDRAYEQYF
v_call: TRBV10-1; j_call: TRBJ2-7; clone_size: .; d_call: TRBD1; cdr3_nt: TGCGCCAGCAGTACCCGACAGGGATTCTACGAGCAGTACTTC; cdr3_aa: CASSTRQGFYEQYF
v_call: TRBV29-1; j_call: TRBJ2-1; clone_size: .; d_call: TRBD2; cdr3_nt: TGCAGCGTGTCGGGACTAGCGGGAGGAGGCAATGAGCAGTTCTTC; cdr3_aa: CSVSGLAGGGNEQFF
v_call: TRBV7-2; j_call: TRBJ2-3; clone_size: .; d_call: .; cdr3_nt: TGTGCCAGCAGTTCTCCAGGGTGGTACACAGATACGCAGTATTTT; cdr3_aa: CASSSPGWYTDTQYF
v_call: TRBV24-1; j_call: TRBJ2-1; clone_size: .; d_call: TRBD1; cdr3_nt: TGTGCCACCAGTGACCCTGGGACAGGGGGACGGGACAATGAGCAGTTCTTC; cdr3_aa: CATSDPGTGGRDNEQFF
v_call: TRBV11-3; j_call: TRBJ2-3; clone_size: .; d_call: .; cdr3_nt: TGTGCCAGCAGCTCCCGGGGAAGCGGAATCACAGATACGCAGTATTTT; cdr3_aa: CASSSRGSGITDTQYF
v_call: TRBV29-1; j_call: TRBJ1-2; clone_size: .; d_call: .; cdr3_nt: TGCAGCGTTGCACAGGGTAATTATGGCTACACCTTC; cdr3_aa: CSVAQGNYGYTF
v_call: TRBV7-9; j_call: TRBJ2-2; clone_size: .; d_call: .; cdr3_nt: TGTGCCAGCAGCGCTGAGGGGACTTTCCCCGCCGGGGAGCTGTTTTTT; cdr3_aa: CASSAEGTFPAGELFF
v_call: TRBV5-1; j_call: TRBJ1-2; clone_size: .; d_call: .; cdr3_nt: TGCGCCAGCAGCTCGGGCGCGGGGGGGTCCTATGGCTACACCTTC; cdr3_aa: CASSSGAGGSYGYTF
v_call: TRBV18; j_call: TRBJ2-3; clone_size: .; d_call: .; cdr3_nt: TGTGCCAGCTCATCCTCCCGACATCCAACAGATACGCAGTATTTT; cdr3_aa: CASSSSRHPTDTQYF
v_call: TRBV18; j_call: TRBJ2-3; clone_size: .; d_call: .; cdr3_nt: TGTGCCAGCTCCACACTAGAAGTGGATACGCAGTATTTT; cdr3_aa: CASSTLEVDTQYF
v_call: TRBV11-2; j_call: TRBJ2-7; clone_size: .; d_call: .; cdr3_nt: TGTGCCAGCAGCTTAGTAAACTACGAGCAGTACTTC; cdr3_aa: CASSLVNYEQYF
v_call: TRBV5-6; j_call: TRBJ1-6; clone_size: .; d_call: TRBD1; cdr3_nt: TGTGCCAGCAGCTCAGGGGGCTCCTATAATTCACCCCTCCACTTT; cdr3_aa: CASSSGGSYNSPLHF
v_call: TRBV5-4; j_call: TRBJ1-3; clone_size: .; d_call: TRBD1; cdr3_nt: TGTGCCAGCAGCTTGCCAGGGGGCTCTGGAAACACCATATATTTT; cdr3_aa: CASSLPGGSGNTIYF
v_call: TRBV5-1; j_call: TRBJ2-1; clone_size: .; d_call: .; cdr3_nt: TGCGCCAGCAGCCAGGGGTGGGATGGTAATGAGCAGTTCTTC; cdr3_aa: CASSQGWDGNEQFF
v_call: TRBV5-1; j_call: TRBJ1-1; clone_size: .; d_call: .; cdr3_nt: TGCGCCAGCTCTTCCGGGGTCCTGAACACTGAAGCTTTCTTT; cdr3_aa: CASSSGVLNTEAFF
v_call: TRBV19; j_call: TRBJ1-2; clone_size: .; d_call: .; cdr3_nt: TGTGCCAGTAGTATAGGCGGGGGCGCTGGCTACACCTTC; cdr3_aa: CASSIGGGAGYTF
v_call: TRBV5-6; j_call: TRBJ2-7; clone_size: .; d_call: TRBD1; cdr3_nt: TGTGCCAGCAGCTTGGGACAGGGGCCCTACGAGCAGTACTTC; cdr3_aa: CASSLGQGPYEQYF
v_call: TRBV2; j_call: TRBJ2-5; clone_size: .; d_call: TRBD2; cdr3_nt: TGTGCCAGCAGCCAGGGACTAGCGGAGACCCAGTACTTC; cdr3_aa: CASSQGLAETQYF
v_call: TRBV5-4; j_call: TRBJ1-1; clone_size: .; d_call: .; cdr3_nt: TGTGCCAGCAGCTTGGCTGGGGCAGGGAACACTGAAGCTTTCTTT; cdr3_aa: CASSLAGAGNTEAFF
v_call: TRBV19; j_call: TRBJ2-2; clone_size: .; d_call: .; cdr3_nt: TGTGCCAGTCGGCGACTCCTAACCGGGGAGCTGTTTTTT; cdr3_aa: CASRRLLTGELFF
v_call: TRBV12-3/TRBV12-4; j_call: TRBJ2-3; clone_size: .; d_call: .; cdr3_nt: TGTGCCAGCAGCTCCGGGTCGACGCAGTATTTT; cdr3_aa: CASSSGSTQYF
v_call: TRBV19; j_call: TRBJ2-5; clone_size: .; d_call: TRBD2; cdr3_nt: TGTGCCAGTAGGACCTCCGATAGCGGGAGTTTAGGGACCCAGTACTTC; cdr3_aa: CASRTSDSGSLGTQYF
v_call: TRBV19; j_call: TRBJ1-5; clone_size: .; d_call: .; cdr3_nt: TGTGCCAGTACGGTCAGGGAATTGGAGGGTAATCAGCCCCAGCATTTT; cdr3_aa: CASTVRELEGNQPQHF
v_call: TRBV3-1/TRBV3-2; j_call: TRBJ2-1; clone_size: .; d_call: TRBD2; cdr3_nt: TGTGCCAGCAGCCAAGAGGAAAGGTTACTAGCGGCGTCAACTCGCTCCTACAATGAGCAGTTCTTC; cdr3_aa: CASSQEERLLAASTRSYNEQFF
v_call: TRBV12-5; j_call: TRBJ2-7; clone_size: .; d_call: TRBD1; cdr3_nt: TGTGCTAGCTATAAAGGGTCAGGGGGCTTAAGTGACGAGCAGTACTTC; cdr3_aa: CASYKGSGGLSDEQYF
v_call: TRBV7-2; j_call: TRBJ2-4; clone_size: .; d_call: .; cdr3_nt: TGTGCCAGCAGCAGATGGGGGGAAGCCAAAAACATTCAGTACTTC; cdr3_aa: CASSRWGEAKNIQYF
v_call: TRBV6-5; j_call: TRBJ1-4; clone_size: .; d_call: .; cdr3_nt: TGTGCCAGCAGGAGTGGACAGCAGAGGGCAAAGCTGTTTTTT; cdr3_aa: CASRSGQQRAKLFF
v_call: TRBV6-5; j_call: TRBJ1-2; clone_size: .; d_call: TRBD1; cdr3_nt: TGTGCCAGCAGCGACGACAGGGTACCTAACTATGGCTACACCTTC; cdr3_aa: CASSDDRVPNYGYTF
v_call: TRBV7-8; j_call: TRBJ2-1; clone_size: .; d_call: TRBD2; cdr3_nt: TGTGCCAGCAGCTTTGTGGCGGGGGGCGGCTATGAGCAGTTCTTC; cdr3_aa: CASSFVAGGGYEQFF
v_call: TRBV27; j_call: TRBJ2-7; clone_size: few; d_call: .; cdr3_nt: TGTGCCAGCTCCGTCGGGAGCTCCTACGAGCAGTACTTC; cdr3_aa: CASSVGSSYEQYF